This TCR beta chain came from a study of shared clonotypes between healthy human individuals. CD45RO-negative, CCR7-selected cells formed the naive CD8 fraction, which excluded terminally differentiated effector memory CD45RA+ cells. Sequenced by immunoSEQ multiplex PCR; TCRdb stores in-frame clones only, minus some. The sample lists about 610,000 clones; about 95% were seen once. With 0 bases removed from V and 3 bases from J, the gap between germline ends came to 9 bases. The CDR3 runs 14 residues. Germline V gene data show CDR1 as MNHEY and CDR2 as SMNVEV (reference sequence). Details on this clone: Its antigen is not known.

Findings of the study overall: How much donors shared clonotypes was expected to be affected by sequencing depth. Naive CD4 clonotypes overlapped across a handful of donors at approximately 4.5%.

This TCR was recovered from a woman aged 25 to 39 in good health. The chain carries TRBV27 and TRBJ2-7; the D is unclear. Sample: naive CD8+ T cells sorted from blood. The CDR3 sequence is CASSLSVADYEQYF. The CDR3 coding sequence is TGTGCCAGCAGTTTATCGGTGGCGGACTACGAGCAGTACTTC.